These 4 T cell receptor beta chains share one sample of origin, sequenced in a study of T cells in Graves' hyperthyroidism and ophthalmopathy (dated by TCRdb to about 2019). The library relied on multiplex PCR. Sequencing took place on an Illumina HiSeq 2000. TCR beta CDR3 regions were amplified from RNA transcripts. A first-round RT-PCR of the TCR CDR3 used the HTBI primer set with the Qiagen OneStep RT-PCR kit. Using fastp at Q25 and MiXCR, TCRdb reprocessed the public reads and kept productive beta chains. For every CDR3 protein sequence, its rows merge into one entry that carries the most common genes and DNA. For this sample the table gives about 840,000 distinct CDR3 sequences, of which roughly 37% were detected only once. The ten largest clones capture over 8% of the sample. Sequenced: blood. These TCRs come from a man between 18 and 35 years old with Graves' hyperthyroidism.

This clonotype was counted many times. The junction and the germline gene differ at one end; a read error may be behind it. The V call is TRBV7-7, the J call TRBJ2-5; 13 positions match TRBD2. CDR1 is SSHAT, CDR2 FNYEAQ, per germline (reference sequence). CDR3 size: 15 residues. CDR3 loop: CASSQGLAGIETQYF. CDR3 DNA: TGTGCTAGCAGCCAGGGACTAGCGGGGATAGAGACCCAGTACTTC.

This rearrangement joins TRBV7-9 to TRBJ1-1; D remains unclear. CDR1 SEHNR and CDR2 FQNEAQ come from the germline V gene (reference sequence). This CDR3 contains 15 residues. Trimming removed 3 bases at V and 1 base at J, with 12 bases between. The CDR3 nucleotides are TGTGCCAGCAGCTTTGAGGGTCGGGGGAACACTGAAGCTTTCTTT. Protein: CASSFEGRGNTEAFF.

A few counts support this clonotype. For the CDR3, the DNA is TGTGCCAGCAGCTCGACTAGCGGGAAGCTCTACGAGCAGTACTTC. This gives the protein CASSSTSGKLYEQYF. The gene calls are TRBV7-9 and TRBJ2-7; 11 bases align to TRBD2. The CDR3 covers 15 residues. The germline gives CDR1 SEHNR, CDR2 FQNEAQ (reference sequence). The V and J ends lost 4 bases and 3 bases, in that order; junction bases with no gene match: 5.

The rearrangement uses TRBV6-1 and TRBJ2-7; 9 nucleotides agree with TRBD2. The CDR3 loop spans 14 amino acids. The germline V gene encodes CDR1 MNHNS and CDR2 SASEGT. The V segment lost 7 bases and the J segment 0 bases; nucleotides outside the gene matches: 4. The CDR3 reads CASMGAGGSYEQYF. For the CDR3, the DNA is TGTGCCAGCATGGGAGCGGGGGGCTCCTACGAGCAGTACTTC.